The 27 T cell receptor beta chains listed next were all sequenced from one sample in a study of T-cell memory formation after mild COVID-19. MiXCR, run by TCRdb on the 5' RACE reads, gives a single entry per CDR3 protein. Here the sample spans roughly 380,000 distinct CDR3 sequences, around 28% being singletons. The sequenced material came from PBMCs or a T cell subset sorted from them (not recorded which). The receptors originated from an adult woman who had mild COVID-19 (a few samples of this study predate the infection). Cell type and time point are not known.

This chain links TRBV6-6 with TRBJ2-3; 10 bases agree with TRBD2. CDR3 length equals 15 residues. With 7 bases clipped from V and 1 base from J, the junction kept 5 bases outside the gene matches. Germline V lookup: CDR1 MNHNY, CDR2 SVGAGI (reference sequence). The chain's CDR3 is CASTLAGGGTDTQYF. In DNA form, the CDR3 reads TGTGCCAGCACCTTAGCGGGGGGAGGCACAGATACGCAGTATTTT.

Here the CDR3 reads CSVAGTRNTEAFF. DNA for the CDR3: TGCAGCGTTGCAGGGACAAGGAACACTGAAGCTTTCTTT. This chain connects TRBV29-1 to TRBJ1-1, with D tentatively TRBD1 (6 bases). The CDR3 is 13 residues long. Trimming shortened V by 4 bases and J by 1 base, and 10 bases separated the two germline ends. Germline CDR1 reads SQVTM; CDR2 reads ANQGSEA. The variable domain in full, completed from reference TRBV29-1 and TRBJ1-1, reads SAVISQKPSRDICQRGTSLTIQCQVDSQVTMMFWYRQQPGQSLTLIATANQGSEATYESGFVIDKFPISRPNLTFSTLTVSNMSPEDSSIYLCSVAGTRNTEAFFGQGTRLTVV.

This chain links TRBV7-9 with TRBJ1-1, with D possibly being TRBD1 (6 bases). The CDR3 has 15 residues. V was trimmed by 0 bases and J by 6 bases, leaving 14 bases between them. The germline V gene encodes CDR1 SEHNR and CDR2 FQNEAQ (reference sequence). CDR3 residues: CASSLAETGQPEAFF. As DNA, the CDR3 is TGTGCCAGCAGCTTAGCGGAGACTGGACAGCCTGAAGCTTTCTTT.

This chain joins TRBV5-6 and TRBJ2-4; weak D call: TRBD1 (5 bases). Trimming took off 3 bases at V and 7 bases at J, with 11 bases between the two ends. Germline CDR1 and CDR2: SGHDT and YYEEEE. This CDR3 comprises 13 residues. The CDR3 bases are TGTGCCAGCAGCTCTACGGACATGAACATTCAGTACTTC. Protein: CASSSTDMNIQYF.

This clonotype was seen a handful of times. This sequence joins TRBV18 and TRBJ2-2; D gene ambiguous. Germline V gives CDR1 KGHSH, CDR2 LQKENI. CDR3 length: 14 residues. Trimming took off 3 bases at V and 7 bases at J, with 12 bases between the two ends. The CDR3 loop reads CASSPVQADGELFF. CDR3 coding DNA: TGTGCCAGCTCACCGGTTCAGGCGGACGGGGAGCTGTTTTTT.

This clonotype was counted only a few times. The chain has TRBV4-1 and TRBJ2-3; 9 bases align to TRBD2. The CDR3 totals 18 residues. The germline CDR1 and CDR2 sequences are MGHRA and YSYEKL. V lost 3 bases to trimming and J lost 3 bases; unmatched junction nucleotides: 13. The CDR3 DNA reads TGCGCCAGCAGCCAGAGCCCCTTTGCGGGGGGGCGGACAGATACGCAGTATTTT. Its protein product is CASSQSPFAGGRTDTQYF.

The J gene is TRBJ1-1, the V gene TRBV11-1, with TRBD1 as a possible D gene (5 bases). Germline V lookup: CDR1 SGHAT, CDR2 FQDESV (reference sequence). The CDR3 runs to 15 residues. V dropped 6 bases and J dropped 1 base, with 15 bases sitting between them. DNA of the CDR3: TGTGCCAGCAGGATTGGGCAGGGACGGAACACTGAAGCTTTCTTT. Protein product: CASRIGQGRNTEAFF.

The V call is TRBV6-5, the J call TRBJ2-7; unclear D gene. The V and J ends lost 2 bases and 2 bases respectively, with 10 bases between them. Germline CDR1 and CDR2: MNHEY and SVGAGI. CDR3 length: 14 residues. The CDR3 protein is CASSYSTRAYEQYF. CDR3 nucleotide sequence: TGTGCCAGCAGTTACAGTACCAGAGCCTACGAGCAGTACTTC.

On this clonotype itself: The junction differs from germline at one of its ends, possibly a read error. The gene calls are TRBV5-1 and TRBJ2-1, with 11 positions matching TRBD2. Germline V gene lookup returns CDR1 SGHRS and CDR2 YFSETQ. The length of the CDR3 is 15 residues. The CDR3 nucleotides read TGCGACAGCAGCTTGGCACTAGCGGGAGTCGGAGAGCAGTTCTTC. Its translation: CDSSLALAGVGEQFF.

The genes are TRBV2 and TRBJ2-1, with D possibly TRBD2 on 6 matching bases. From germline, CDR1 is SNHLY and CDR2 FYNNEI. The CDR3 spans 16 residues. Trimming removed 3 bases at V and 4 bases at J, with 16 bases between. As DNA, the CDR3 is TGTGCCAGCAGTGATGCCGGGCTAGCGAGTTACAATGAGCAGTTCTTC. Translated: CASSDAGLASYNEQFF.

The chain links TRBV3-1 to TRBJ2-1; D is ambiguous. V was pared by 4 bases and J by 0 bases, with 19 bases between. The CDR3 runs 18 residues. The V gene's germline CDR1 is LGHDT and CDR2 YNNKEL (reference sequence). CDR3 sequence: CASSPSSGPTHSYNEQFF. CDR3 DNA sequence: TGTGCCAGCAGCCCGAGTTCAGGTCCTACCCACTCCTACAATGAGCAGTTCTTC.

The V call is TRBV5-4, the J call TRBJ2-5, with TRBD2 matching 9 bases. The CDR3 covers 15 residues. CDR1 is SGHNT, CDR2 YYREEE, per germline (reference sequence). V lost 1 base and J lost 5; bases outside the gene matches: 6. CDR3: CASSLKIAGEETQYF. The CDR3 nucleotides are TGTGCCAGCAGCTTGAAGATAGCGGGGGAGGAGACCCAGTACTTC.

This chain links TRBV12-3 or TRBV12-4 with TRBJ1-5, with 8 bases aligning to TRBD1. Trimming at V came to 6 bases and at J to 4 bases, leaving 8 bases not matched to a gene. This CDR3 spans 15 amino acids. The DNA for the CDR3 is TGTGCCAGCAGGGACCAGGGGGCTGGGAATCAGCCCCAGCATTTT. Protein product: CASRDQGAGNQPQHF.

The chain combines TRBV7-9 with TRBJ1-5; TRBD1 agrees at 8 bases. With V trimmed by 4 bases and J by 7 bases, 6 bases remained unmatched. Germline V CDR1 and CDR2: SEHNR, FQNEAQ (reference sequence). The CDR3 extends over 14 amino acids. CDR3 residues: CASSSGQGDQPQHF. In DNA, the CDR3 is TGTGCCAGCAGCTCCGGACAGGGCGACCAGCCCCAGCATTTT.

This clonotype turned up a few times. This chain links TRBV5-1 with TRBJ1-1; tentative D call: TRBD1 (5 bases). The length of the CDR3 is 15 residues. CDR1 SGHRS and CDR2 YFSETQ come from the germline V gene. Trimming pared 3 bases from V and 1 base from J, leaving 13 bases between. This chain's CDR3 is CASSSLGTANTEAFF. CDR3 nucleotides: TGCGCCAGCAGCTCGCTCGGGACGGCGAACACTGAAGCTTTCTTT.

This chain joins TRBV7-8 and TRBJ1-1; a possible D gene is TRBD1 (5 bases). V was cut by 3 bases and J by 4 bases, with 12 bases left in between. CDR1 is SGHVS, CDR2 FQNEAQ, per germline. This CDR3 spans 14 amino acids. CDR3 sequence: CASSFSPGTTEAFF. CDR3 in DNA: TGTGCCAGCAGCTTTTCACCAGGGACCACTGAAGCTTTCTTT.

The rearrangement uses TRBV20-1 and TRBJ2-3; the D call may be TRBD1 or TRBD2 (5 bases each). The length of the CDR3 is 15 residues. The germline V gene encodes CDR1 DFQATT and CDR2 SNEGSKA (reference sequence). V was cut by 3 bases and J by 0 bases, with 13 bases left in between. CDR3 DNA: TGCAGTGCTAGCCTAGGGACGGCCAGCACAGATACGCAGTATTTT. It specifies CSASLGTASTDTQYF.

The chain combines TRBV20-1 with TRBJ2-2; D is perhaps TRBD1 (7 bases). Between the trimmed V and J ends, which lost 3 bases and 7 bases, there was a span of 15 bases. Germline V gene data show CDR1 as DFQATT and CDR2 as SNEGSKA (reference sequence). The CDR3 spans 14 residues. CDR3 amino acids: CSASVTGRNGELFF. DNA for the CDR3: TGCAGTGCTAGTGTGACAGGGAGGAACGGGGAGCTGTTTTTT.

This chain links TRBV24-1 with TRBJ2-3, with D perhaps matching TRBD1 or TRBD2 (5 bases each). The CDR3 covers 12 residues. The V gene's germline CDR1 is KGHDR and CDR2 SFDVKD. Trimming took off 5 bases at V and 4 bases at J, with 6 bases between the two ends. CDR3 DNA sequence: TGTGCCACCAGTGGAGGGGCAGATACGCAGTATTTT. It codes for CATSGGADTQYF.

The CDR3 reads CASSVGQTEQYF. CDR3 nucleotides: TGTGCCAGCAGCGTTGGACAGACAGAGCAGTACTTC. This chain joins TRBV9 and TRBJ2-7; weak D call: TRBD1 (6 bases). V shed 2 bases and J shed 7 bases, with 10 bases lying between them. Per germline, CDR1 SGDLS and CDR2 YYNGEE. The CDR3 runs to 12 residues.

This clonotype was seen a few times. The CDR3 DNA reads as TGTGCCAGCAGGGAACTAGCGGGGGCCGGGATAGATACGCAGTATTTT. Protein product: CASRELAGAGIDTQYF. V is TRBV7-6 and J is TRBJ2-3; 11 bases agree with TRBD2. CDR1 and CDR2 (germline): SGHVS, FNYEAQ. J lost 5 bases, V lost 6 bases, and 10 bases had no gene match. This CDR3 spans 16 amino acids. Full variable domain (outside the CDR3, taken from reference TRBV7-6 and TRBJ2-3): GAGVSQSPRYKVTKRGQDVALRCDPISGHVSLYWYRQALGQGPEFLTYFNYEAQQDKSGLPNDRFSAERPEGSISTLTIQRTEQRDSAMYRCASRELAGAGIDTQYFGPGTRLTVL.

The genes are TRBV3-1 and TRBJ2-7, with D tentatively TRBD1 or TRBD2 (5 bases each). This CDR3 is 14 amino acids long. Germline loops: CDR1 LGHDT, CDR2 YNNKEL (reference sequence). The V end was cut by 2 bases, the J end by 2 bases, with 10 bases between. CDR3 protein: CASSQFQGAYEQYF. The CDR3 DNA sequence: TGTGCCAGCAGCCAATTTCAGGGAGCCTACGAGCAGTACTTC.

This clonotype was seen only a few times. The chain uses TRBV12-3 or TRBV12-4 and TRBJ2-3; D not certain. The CDR3 totals 15 residues. V lost 5 bases to trimming and J lost 3 bases, with 15 bases between them. The CDR3 bases are TGTGCCAGCAGTGGCGCCCAAACGAGGACAGATACGCAGTATTTT. It yields the protein CASSGAQTRTDTQYF.

The chain is built from TRBV5-1 and TRBJ2-7; 8 bases map to TRBD2. Germline lookup yields CDR1 SGHRS and CDR2 YFSETQ. V dropped 3 bases and J dropped 0; count of bases not matched to a gene: 2. The CDR3 loop spans 14 amino acids. This CDR3 reads CASSSGTSSYEQYF. The CDR3 region has the DNA TGCGCCAGCAGCTCCGGGACTAGCTCCTACGAGCAGTACTTC.

The genes are TRBV7-9 and TRBJ2-5, with D unclear. V was pared by 5 bases and J by 1 base, with 14 bases between. Per the germline V gene, CDR1 is SEHNR and CDR2 is FQNEAQ (reference sequence). The CDR3 is made up of 15 amino acids. The CDR3 sequence: CASSLTGVGQETQYF. As DNA, the CDR3 is TGTGCCAGCAGCCTTACTGGGGTCGGCCAAGAGACCCAGTACTTC.

The chain carries TRBV15 and TRBJ2-5; TRBD2 matches at 14 bases. This CDR3 is 16 amino acids long. CDR1 and CDR2 from the germline V gene are LNHNV and YYDKDF (reference sequence). The junction had 7 bases not matched to a gene; V was cut back by 5 bases and J by 5 bases. The CDR3 loop is CATSPTSGRAYETQYF. The CDR3 nucleotides read TGTGCCACCAGCCCGACTAGCGGGAGGGCCTATGAGACCCAGTACTTC.

The chain is built from TRBV6-1 and TRBJ2-2; TRBD2 matches 8 bases. Trimming at V came to 6 bases and at J to 7 bases, leaving 13 bases not matched to a gene. The CDR3 covers 16 residues. Germline loops: CDR1 MNHNS, CDR2 SASEGT. CDR3 nucleotides: TGTGCCAGCAGCGGGGGCGGGACTAGACTGATCGGGGAGCTGTTTTTT. It is translated as CASSGGGTRLIGELFF.